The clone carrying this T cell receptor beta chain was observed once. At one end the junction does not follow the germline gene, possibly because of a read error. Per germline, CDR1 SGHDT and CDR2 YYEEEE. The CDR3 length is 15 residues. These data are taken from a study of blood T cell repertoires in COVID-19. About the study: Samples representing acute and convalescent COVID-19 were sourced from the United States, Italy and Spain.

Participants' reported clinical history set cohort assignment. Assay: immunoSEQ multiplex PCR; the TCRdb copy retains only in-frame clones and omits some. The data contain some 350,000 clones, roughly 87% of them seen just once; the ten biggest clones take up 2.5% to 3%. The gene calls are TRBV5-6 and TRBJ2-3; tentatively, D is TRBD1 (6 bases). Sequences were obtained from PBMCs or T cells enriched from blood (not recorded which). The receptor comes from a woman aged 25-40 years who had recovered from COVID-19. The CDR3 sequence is CASRLGQGFADTQYF. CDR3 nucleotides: TGTGCCAGCAGATTGGGGCAGGGGTTCGCAGATACGCAGTATTTT.